This passage covers 12 T cell receptor beta chains from one sample sequenced in a study of T cell responses to AZD1222 COVID-19 vaccine (dated by TCRdb to about 2021). In light of the paper, this sample's time point label describes: baseline before first vaccination. Libraries were built with the immunoSEQ multiplex PCR assay. This immuneACCESS table, as held by TCRdb, lists in-frame sequences with V and J called but not all clones. Of the missing ones, under half trace to an unresolved V gene in checked studies; the others have no known cause. A total of 95,000 or so clones appear in this sample, roughly nine tenths of them only once. In total, the top ten clones hold around 4% of the sample. Sequencing used peripheral blood, obtained on day 0 of AZD1222 vaccination. The receptors here all came from an adult in good health.

This chain uses TRBV18 with TRBJ2-1; 7 bases are shared with TRBD2. Losses at the gene ends were 0 bases for V and 9 bases for J; bases not matched to a gene: 5. The CDR3 extends over 14 amino acids. Germline CDR1 KGHSH, CDR2 LQKENI. CDR3 DNA sequence: TGTGCCAGCTCACCACCGGGAGGGGTGGGTGAGCAGTTCTTC. Residues: CASSPPGGVGEQFF.

This sequence joins TRBV9 and TRBJ2-3, with D maybe TRBD1 (6 bases). V was trimmed by 0 bases and J by 2 bases, leaving 10 bases between them. Germline V gene lookup returns CDR1 SGDLS and CDR2 YYNGEE. CDR3 length equals 15 residues. This CDR3 is CASSVGGQDTDTQYF. The CDR3 DNA is TGTGCCAGCAGCGTAGGGGGGCAGGACACAGATACGCAGTATTTT.

The chain carries TRBV11-3 and TRBJ1-3; TRBD1 is a possible D gene (6 bases). The germline V gene encodes CDR1 SGHNT and CDR2 YENEEA. The CDR3 runs to 16 residues. The ends were cut back, 4 bases at V and 0 bases at J, with 13 bases in the middle. CDR3 sequence reads: CASSSKGVSSGNTIYF. CDR3 nucleotides: TGTGCCAGCAGCTCAAAGGGGGTGAGCTCTGGAAACACCATATATTTT.

This clone was detected only once. The chain is built from TRBV6-5 and TRBJ2-7; the match to TRBD2 covers 9 bases. The ends lost 8 bases at V and 4 bases at J; junction bases unmatched: 12. This CDR3 has 15 amino acids. Germline CDR1 MNHEY, CDR2 SVGAGI. The CDR3 DNA reads TGTGCCAGCGGCTCCGGGCGGGGGGGCCAGTACGAGCAGTACTTC. Its protein is CASGSGRGGQYEQYF.

This chain joins TRBV7-8 and TRBJ1-1; no firm D call. The V gene's germline CDR1 is SGHVS and CDR2 FQNEAQ. Trimming took 1 base from V and 4 from J, leaving 19 bases between them. This CDR3 is built from 17 residues. Here the CDR3 DNA reads TGTGCCAGCAGCTTAGTGGCTATTGGAGGTGGGCTCACTGAAGCTTTCTTT. Protein: CASSLVAIGGGLTEAFF.

In this sample, this clone turned up a few times. This chain links TRBV6-4 with TRBJ2-3; 10 bases fit TRBD2. Trimming at V came to 3 bases and at J to 1 base, leaving 4 bases not matched to a gene. The CDR3 has 16 amino acids. Germline V CDR1 and CDR2: MRHNA, SNTAGT. CDR3 coding DNA: TGTGCCAGCAGTGATGTGAGCGGGGGGGGCACAGATACGCAGTATTTT. Translation: CASSDVSGGGTDTQYF.

The chain joins TRBV21-1 to TRBJ1-1. TRBV21-1 is tagged as a pseudogene. The CDR3 has 15 amino acids. Here the CDR3 reads CASSERPGDGTEAFF. DNA for the CDR3: TGTGCCAGCAGCGAAAGGCCCGGGGATGGCACTGAAGCTTTCTTT.

This chain connects TRBV19 to TRBJ2-1, with D uncertain. The V end lost 6 bases, the J end lost 8 bases, and 8 bases lay between the germline ends. The CDR3 extends over 11 amino acids. The germline V gene has CDR1 LNHDA and CDR2 SQIVND (reference sequence). CDR3: CASRTVHEQFF. The CDR3 DNA is TGTGCCAGTAGGACTGTGCATGAGCAGTTCTTC.

The chain joins TRBV7-9 to TRBJ1-6, with 7 bases aligning to TRBD1. The J segment lost 7 bases and the V segment lost 2 bases, leaving 8 bases of the junction unmatched. Germline loops: CDR1 SEHNR, CDR2 FQNEAQ (reference sequence). The length of the CDR3 is 16 residues. The CDR3 nucleotides are TGTGCCAGCAGCTTAACGGGACAGTGGGGGAATTCACCCCTCCACTTT. It codes for CASSLTGQWGNSPLHF.

Here the CDR3 DNA reads TGTGCCAGCCCCCAGGGGGGCCAGCCCCAGCATTTT. This sequence encodes CASPQGGQPQHF. The J gene is TRBJ1-5, the V gene TRBV11-3, with 7 bases matching TRBD1. After removal of 8 bases from V and 7 bases from J, the junction contained 5 bases not matched to a gene. The V gene's germline CDR1 is SGHNT and CDR2 YENEEA. CDR3 length: 12 amino acids. Full variable domain (remainder filled in from reference TRBV11-3 and TRBJ1-5): EAGVVQSPRYKIIEKKQPVAFWCNPISGHNTLYWYLQNLGQGPELLIRYENEEAVDDSQLPKDRFSAERLKGVDSTLKIQPAELGDSAVYLCASPQGGQPQHFGDGTRLSIL.

This sequence joins TRBV3-1 (or the pseudogene TRBV3-2) and TRBJ2-5, with TRBD2 as a possible D gene (5 bases). The V gene's germline CDR1 is LGHDT and CDR2 YNNKEL (reference sequence). The V and J ends lost 8 bases and 5 bases respectively, with 9 bases between them. The CDR3 is made up of 11 amino acids. Here the CDR3 DNA reads TGTGCCAGCCGGAGAGGGGAGACCCAGTACTTC. It encodes CASRRGETQYF.

V and J are TRBV2 and TRBJ2-7; 9 bases are shared with TRBD1. The CDR3 covers 16 residues. The trim removed 2 bases at V and 1 base at J, leaving 6 bases unmatched. Germline CDR1 SNHLY, CDR2 FYNNEI. The CDR3 is CASSEPGGTGSYEQYF. Here the CDR3 DNA reads TGTGCCAGCAGTGAACCCGGCGGGACAGGGTCCTACGAGCAGTACTTC.